Listed here are 28 T cell receptor beta chains from one sample, sequenced in a study of blood T cell repertoires in COVID-19. This table comes from immunoSEQ multiplex PCR, and its TCRdb copy is limited to in-frame clones, with some not included. The table shows roughly 440,000 clones, with about 91% occurring only once. Source material: peripheral blood. The receptors were sampled from a woman aged 45 to 65 with COVID-19, enrolled during active disease.

The genes are TRBV11-3 and TRBJ1-1; possible D gene TRBD1, 5 bases. Germline loops: CDR1 SGHNT, CDR2 YENEEA. Trimming removed 4 bases from V and 1 base from J, with 7 bases in between. The CDR3 contains 13 residues. In nucleotides, the CDR3 is TGTGCCAGCAGCTGGGGCGGGAACACTGAAGCTTTCTTT. Protein product: CASSWGGNTEAFF. Together with reference TRBV11-3 and TRBJ1-1, the CDR3 gives the full variable domain: EAGVVQSPRYKIIEKKQPVAFWCNPISGHNTLYWYLQNLGQGPELLIRYENEEAVDDSQLPKDRFSAERLKGVDSTLKIQPAELGDSAVYLCASSWGGNTEAFFGQGTRLTVV.

J is TRBJ2-2 and V is TRBV2, with D uncertain. CDR1 SNHLY and CDR2 FYNNEI come from the germline V gene. Trimming removed 8 bases from V and 2 bases from J, with 9 bases in between. This CDR3 is built from 13 residues. Here the CDR3 reads CASLTPNTGELFF. Here the CDR3 DNA reads TGTGCCAGCCTGACACCTAACACCGGGGAGCTGTTTTTT. Complete variable domain (other parts from reference TRBV2 and TRBJ2-2): EPEVTQTPSHQVTQMGQEVILRCVPISNHLYFYWYRQILGQKVEFLVSFYNNEISEKSEIFDDQFSVERPDGSNFTLKIRSTKLEDSAMYFCASLTPNTGELFFGEGSRLTVL.

V and J are TRBV28 and TRBJ2-3, with a tentative D call TRBD2 (5 bases). The germline V gene has CDR1 MDHEN and CDR2 SYDVKM. Between the trimmed V and J ends, which lost 5 bases and 5 bases, there was a span of 17 bases. The CDR3 spans 15 residues. CDR3 bases: TGTGCCAGCAGTCCGGGGAACTTGGAGCAAGATACGCAGTATTTT. It codes for CASSPGNLEQDTQYF.

This chain connects TRBV27 to TRBJ2-7; no firm D call. Germline V lookup: CDR1 MNHEY, CDR2 SMNVEV (reference sequence). CDR3 length: 14 amino acids. The V gene lost 2 bases and the J gene lost 0 bases, with 8 bases spanning the gap. The CDR3 DNA reads as TGTGCCAGCAGTTTAGTTAGCAGCTCCTACGAGCAGTACTTC. Amino acids: CASSLVSSSYEQYF.

The chain carries TRBV6-2 or TRBV6-3 and TRBJ1-5; the D is unclear. The CDR3 runs to 14 residues. The V end lost 5 bases, the J end lost 0 bases, and 8 bases lay between the germline ends. The germline V gene has CDR1 MNHEY and CDR2 SVGEGT. The DNA of the CDR3 is TGTGCCAGCAGTGACACATCTAGCAATCAGCCCCAGCATTTT. Its translation: CASSDTSSNQPQHF.

This clone has only a few counts. This chain joins TRBV2 and TRBJ1-2; D is unclear. The V end was cut by 5 bases, the J end by 11 bases, with 12 bases between. The CDR3 is 11 residues long. Germline V gene data show CDR1 as SNHLY and CDR2 as FYNNEI. The CDR3 protein is CASSSGFVYTF. The CDR3 bases are TGTGCCAGCAGTTCAGGTTTCGTATACACCTTC.

V gene TRBV12-3 or TRBV12-4 combines with J gene TRBJ2-2, with a tentative D call TRBD1 (6 bases). V gave up 7 bases and J gave up 11 bases, with 17 bases separating them. The CDR3 sequence is 13 residues long. CDR3 protein: CASNWFQGTELFF. The CDR3 DNA is TGTGCCAGCAATTGGTTTCAGGGGACAGAGCTGTTTTTT.

The rearrangement joins TRBV19 to TRBJ1-4; 11 bases match TRBD1. The V segment lost 4 bases and the J segment 5 bases; nucleotides outside the gene matches: 6. From germline, CDR1 is LNHDA and CDR2 SQIVND (reference sequence). CDR3 length: 16 amino acids. In DNA form, the CDR3 reads TGTGCCAGTAGTACCGGGACAGGGGGGTTGAATGAAAAACTGTTTTTT. Translating it yields CASSTGTGGLNEKLFF.

Here the CDR3 reads CASSFTGGYTF. The CDR3, as DNA: TGTGCCAGCAGTTTTACCGGTGGCTACACCTTC. The rearrangement uses TRBV28 and TRBJ1-2, with D unresolved. The CDR3 spans 11 residues. Trimming took 3 bases from V and 7 from J, leaving 6 bases between them. The V gene's germline CDR1 is MDHEN and CDR2 SYDVKM.

The gene calls are TRBV5-1 and TRBJ2-3, with D possibly TRBD1 on 6 matching bases. Germline lookup yields CDR1 SGHRS and CDR2 YFSETQ. Trimming cost V 4 bases and J 0 bases, with 9 bases left between them. The CDR3 length is 14 residues. This CDR3 is CASSIQGSTDTQYF. The CDR3 DNA reads as TGCGCCAGCAGCATACAGGGCAGCACAGATACGCAGTATTTT.

The CDR3 protein is CASSPIGRGYEQYF. CDR3 coding DNA: TGTGCCAGCTCACCGATTGGGAGAGGCTACGAGCAGTACTTC. The chain couples TRBV18 to TRBJ2-7; D is perhaps TRBD2 (5 bases). The CDR3 spans 14 residues. Germline V lookup: CDR1 KGHSH, CDR2 LQKENI. V was pared by 3 bases and J by 3 bases, with 12 bases between.

The chain links TRBV9 to TRBJ2-5, with 8 bases fitting TRBD2. V lost 5 bases to trimming and J lost 4 bases; unmatched junction nucleotides: 7. CDR3 length: 14 amino acids. Germline-derived CDR1 and CDR2 are SGDLS and YYNGEE. This chain's CDR3 is CASRPGTSGETQYF. CDR3 nucleotide sequence: TGTGCCAGCAGACCCGGGACTAGTGGAGAGACCCAGTACTTC.

The chain links TRBV19 to TRBJ1-1; TRBD1 matches 9 bases. V shed 2 bases and J 4 bases; nucleotides not matched to a gene: 2. Germline loops: CDR1 LNHDA, CDR2 SQIVND (reference sequence). The CDR3 sequence is 14 residues long. The DNA for the CDR3 is TGTGCCAGTAGTATAACGACAGGGGGCACTGAAGCTTTCTTT. Its protein product is CASSITTGGTEAFF.

This chain links TRBV6-4 with TRBJ2-1; D is perhaps TRBD1 (5 bases). V lost 6 bases and J lost 11, with 17 bases in between. Germline V gene lookup returns CDR1 MRHNA and CDR2 SNTAGT. This CDR3 has 13 residues. The CDR3 reads CASSPEGVDQQFF. The DNA of the CDR3 is TGTGCCAGCAGCCCCGAAGGGGTTGACCAGCAGTTCTTC.

The CDR3 DNA sequence: TGCGCCAGCAGCCAAGTCTTAGACGGCAGGGGAGAGACCCAGTACTTC. This gives the protein CASSQVLDGRGETQYF. The chain uses TRBV4-1 and TRBJ2-5; weak D call: TRBD1 (6 bases). CDR1 is MGHRA, CDR2 YSYEKL, per germline. V gave up 1 base and J gave up 4 bases, with 16 bases separating them. This CDR3 has 16 amino acids.

The chain combines TRBV6-6 with TRBJ1-1; 12 bases fit TRBD1. V shed 2 bases and J 3 bases; nucleotides not matched to a gene: 4. The CDR3 has 16 amino acids. Germline V gives CDR1 MNHNY, CDR2 SVGAGI (reference sequence). The CDR3 spells CASSYGTGGWYTEAFF. The CDR3 bases are TGTGCCAGCAGTTACGGGACAGGGGGCTGGTACACTGAAGCTTTCTTT.

The chain employs TRBV3-1 (or the pseudogene TRBV3-2) and TRBJ2-5; 7 nucleotides match TRBD2. Germline values: CDR1 LGHDT, CDR2 YNNKEL (reference sequence). Trimming at V came to 0 bases and at J to 4 bases, leaving 8 bases not matched to a gene. The CDR3 contains 16 residues. This CDR3 reads CASSQDWSSGLETQYF. The CDR3 coding sequence is TGTGCCAGCAGCCAAGATTGGAGTAGCGGGTTAGAGACCCAGTACTTC.

This chain joins TRBV6-5 and TRBJ1-2, with TRBD1 matching 8 bases. CDR1 and CDR2 from the germline V gene are MNHEY and SVGAGI. The CDR3 sequence is 13 residues long. J gave up 6 bases and V 5 bases, and 5 bases lay outside the gene matches. CDR3 bases: TGTGCCAGCAGTAACAGGGGGTTGGATGGCTACACCTTC. This translates into CASSNRGLDGYTF.

This chain uses TRBV24-1 with TRBJ2-2; possible D gene TRBD1, 5 bases. The germline V gene has CDR1 KGHDR and CDR2 SFDVKD. The CDR3 is 16 residues long. V shed 7 bases and J shed 5 bases, with 19 bases lying between them. In DNA form, the CDR3 reads TGTGCCACCAGGGGGTTCGGGTCAGGGCAGACCGGGGAGCTGTTTTTT. Translation gives CATRGFGSGQTGELFF.

The genes are TRBV5-1 and TRBJ1-3, with a weak D call TRBD1 (6 bases). Trimming took off 6 bases at V and 5 bases at J, with 18 bases between the two ends. Germline-derived CDR1 and CDR2 are SGHRS and YFSETQ. The CDR3 is made up of 15 amino acids. The CDR3 sequence: CASTPGGGERNTIYF. The CDR3 DNA sequence: TGCGCCAGCACCCCCGGTGGGGGCGAAAGAAACACCATATATTTT.

This clone has just a few counts. The CDR3 region is CASSEWGQGPYNEQFF. Written as DNA, the CDR3 is TGTGCCAGCAGTGAATGGGGACAGGGTCCCTACAATGAGCAGTTCTTC. This chain uses TRBV2 with TRBJ2-1, with 9 nucleotides matching TRBD1. In germline, CDR1 is SNHLY, CDR2 FYNNEI. This CDR3 contains 16 residues. The J segment lost 2 bases and the V segment lost 2 bases, leaving 4 bases of the junction unmatched.

A few counts support this clone. V gene TRBV25-1 combines with J gene TRBJ1-5, with a possible D match to TRBD1 (6 bases). The CDR3 loop spans 14 amino acids. Germline V CDR1 and CDR2: MGHDK, SYGVNS. V lost 3 bases to trimming and J lost 7 bases, with 13 bases between them. The CDR3 nucleotides are TGTGCCAGCAGTGATGGGGGGGCAGGACAGCCCCAGCATTTT. Its translation: CASSDGGAGQPQHF. The full variable domain, its missing parts supplied by reference TRBV25-1 and TRBJ1-5, is EADIYQTPRYLVIGTGKKITLECSQTMGHDKMYWYQQDPGMELHLIHYSYGVNSTEKGDLSSESTVSRIRTEHFPLTLESARPSHTSQYLCASSDGGAGQPQHFGDGTRLSIL.

The CDR3 loop reads CASSLGTSGGIFYEQYF. In DNA form, the CDR3 reads TGCGCCAGCAGCTTAGGGACTAGCGGGGGTATTTTCTACGAGCAGTACTTC. The chain recombines TRBV5-1 with TRBJ2-7; 14 bases line up with TRBD2. The V gene end was trimmed by 2 bases and the J gene end by 3 bases; junction bases not matched to a gene: 7. CDR3 length equals 17 residues. CDR1 is SGHRS, CDR2 YFSETQ, per germline.

This clone has only a few counts. The V call is TRBV7-9, the J call TRBJ1-2; D is ambiguous. The CDR3 loop spans 11 amino acids. The germline V gene has CDR1 SEHNR and CDR2 FQNEAQ (reference sequence). V lost 5 bases and J lost 8, with 9 bases in between. CDR3 nucleotide sequence: TGTGCCAGCAGCGTACTAGAAGGCTACACCTTC. Translated, it gives CASSVLEGYTF.

This chain joins TRBV24-1 and TRBJ2-7; tentative D call: TRBD1 (6 bases). There are 16 residues in the CDR3. CDR1 is KGHDR and CDR2 is SFDVKD in the germline V gene. Trimming took 5 bases from V and 0 from J, leaving 16 bases between them. CDR3 loop: CATSGLVDRSSYEQYF. The CDR3 nucleotides read TGTGCCACCAGTGGCCTCGTTGACAGGAGCTCCTACGAGCAGTACTTC.

The rearrangement links TRBV28 to TRBJ2-7; 9 positions agree with TRBD1. Germline CDR1 reads MDHEN; CDR2 reads SYDVKM. The CDR3 is 16 residues long. V was clipped by 5 bases and J by 6 bases; unmatched bases: 14. CDR3 loop: CASSPPPGTGRSEQYF. The CDR3 nucleotides are TGTGCCAGCAGTCCGCCTCCCGGGACAGGGCGGTCCGAGCAGTACTTC.

The rearrangement joins TRBV6-4 to TRBJ2-1; possible D gene TRBD1, 6 bases. V shed 5 bases and J shed 2 bases, with 19 bases lying between them. CDR1 is MRHNA and CDR2 is SNTAGT in the germline V gene. The CDR3 is 17 amino acids. The CDR3 is CASSSCNRASTYNEQFF. CDR3 nucleotide sequence: TGTGCCAGCAGTAGCTGTAACAGGGCCAGTACCTACAATGAGCAGTTCTTC.

The chain combines TRBV28 with TRBJ1-4, with D tentatively TRBD1 (6 bases). The CDR3 contains 14 residues. Deletions cut 3 bases from V and 8 bases from J, with 13 bases between. The V gene's germline CDR1 is MDHEN and CDR2 SYDVKM. The CDR3 sequence is CASSFRGELEKLFF. In DNA form, the CDR3 reads TGTGCCAGCAGTTTCAGGGGCGAGCTAGAAAAACTGTTTTTT. Drawing the rest from reference TRBV28 and TRBJ1-4, the complete variable domain is DVKVTQSSRYLVKRTGEKVFLECVQDMDHENMFWYRQDPGLGLRLIYFSYDVKMKEKGDIPEGYSVSREKKERFSLILESASTNQTSMYLCASSFRGELEKLFFGSGTQLSVL.